The 15 T cell receptor beta chains below were found in one sample sequenced in a study of identical twins. MiXCR, run by TCRdb on the 5' RACE reads, gives a single entry per CDR3 protein. The sample records around 240,000 distinct CDR3 sequences, roughly 7% being singletons. The same data also went into a second study, on yellow fever vaccine responses in identical twins.

The sequenced sample was memory (CD45RO+) T cells sorted from blood. These receptors originate from a woman aged 18-29 years in good health.

The gene calls are TRBV6-5 and TRBJ2-7; D perhaps matches TRBD1 (6 bases). The V gene's germline CDR1 is MNHEY and CDR2 SVGAGI. Trimming left V 4 bases short and J 6 bases short, with 13 bases between. This CDR3 is built from 13 residues. In DNA, the CDR3 is TGTGCCAGCAGTTCTTTAAGGGGGTTCGAGCAGTACGTC. Its translation: CASSSLRGFEQYV.

V gene TRBV6-4 combines with J gene TRBJ2-3; tentative D call: TRBD1 (5 bases). This CDR3 has 14 residues. Trimming took 4 bases from V and 4 from J, leaving 12 bases between them. CDR1 is MRHNA, CDR2 SNTAGT, per germline. CDR3 nucleotide sequence: TGTGCCAGCAGTGTCCAGGGTGAAGCAGATACGCAGTATTTT. Translated, it gives CASSVQGEADTQYF.

The CDR3 here is CASSLGTGNGYTF. For the CDR3, the DNA is TGTGCCAGCAGTTTAGGCACAGGGAATGGCTACACCTTC. The rearrangement joins TRBV28 to TRBJ1-2; possible D gene TRBD1, 6 bases. Germline CDR1 MDHEN, CDR2 SYDVKM. The CDR3 runs to 13 residues. Trimming removed 2 bases from V and 6 bases from J, with 10 bases in between.

With regard to this clonotype: Germline is not matched at one junction end, which may reflect a read error. V and J are TRBV6-1 and TRBJ2-5; no clear D gene. The CDR3 is made up of 13 amino acids. Germline CDR1 and CDR2: MNHNS and SASEGT. CDR3 nucleotides: TGTGTCAGCAGTGAATCAGGCCCGGGGACCCAGTACTTC. Encoded protein: CVSSESGPGTQYF.

This clonotype appeared many times. The rearrangement joins TRBV28 to TRBJ1-2; 7 nucleotides agree with TRBD1. J lost 8 bases, V lost 6 bases, and 6 bases had no gene match. Germline CDR1 and CDR2: MDHEN and SYDVKM. The CDR3 runs to 12 residues. CDR3 DNA: TGTGCCAGCAGAGACAGGGAGAAGGGCTACACCTTC. Residues: CASRDREKGYTF.

This clonotype has a handful of counts. The chain is built from TRBV7-2 and TRBJ2-7; 9 bases map to TRBD2. CDR1 is SGHTA and CDR2 is FQGNSA in the germline V gene. The V gene end was trimmed by 3 bases and the J gene end by 4 bases; junction bases not matched to a gene: 4. CDR3 length: 14 residues. CDR3 nucleotides: TGTGCCAGCAGCTTGCTAGCGGGGACTTACGAGCAGTACTTC. It yields the protein CASSLLAGTYEQYF.

This chain links TRBV6-5 with TRBJ2-2; no clear D. V was shortened by 6 bases and J by 0 bases, with 11 bases between the two germline ends. CDR1 MNHEY and CDR2 SVGAGI come from the germline V gene. The CDR3 loop spans 15 amino acids. The CDR3 loop reads CASSTRGTNTGELFF. CDR3 DNA: TGTGCCAGCAGCACTCGTGGAACGAACACCGGGGAGCTGTTTTTT.

This clonotype was observed once. Just one base apart from a much larger clone, this may be a read error. The chain couples TRBV20-1 to TRBJ2-1; TRBD2 aligns across 9 bases. The CDR3 covers 17 residues. CDR1 and CDR2 from the germline V gene are DFQATT and SNEGSKA (reference sequence). CDR3 amino acids: CCARRASGVVRGNEQFF. DNA of the CDR3: TGCTGTGCTAGACGGGCTAGCGGGGTGGTTAGGGGAAATGAGCAGTTCTTC.

V gene TRBV20-1 combines with J gene TRBJ2-2; 11 bases are a match to TRBD2. This CDR3 has 16 amino acids. Germline CDR1 and CDR2: DFQATT and SNEGSKA (reference sequence). V was clipped by 5 bases and J by 4 bases; unmatched bases: 9. CDR3 nucleotide sequence: TGCAGTGCTTCCCACTCCGGACTAGCGGGCACCGGGGAGCTGTTTTTT. Translation: CSASHSGLAGTGELFF.

This clonotype showed up just a few times. The rearrangement links TRBV9 to TRBJ2-2; perhaps TRBD1 as D (5 bases). The V end lost 3 bases, the J end lost 4 bases, and 16 bases lay between the germline ends. The germline V gene encodes CDR1 SGDLS and CDR2 YYNGEE. The CDR3 spans 16 residues. CDR3 coding DNA: TGTGCCAGCAGCGGGCAGGGCGGAGACAGCACCGGGGAGCTGTTTTTT. As protein: CASSGQGGDSTGELFF.

Only a few counts were recorded for this clonotype. J is TRBJ1-1 and V is TRBV6-1; D may be TRBD1 (5 bases). CDR3 length: 14 amino acids. From germline, CDR1 is MNHNS and CDR2 SASEGT. V was shortened by 6 bases and J by 4 bases, with 15 bases between the two germline ends. Here the CDR3 reads CASRVRGEGTEAFF. The CDR3 nucleotides are TGTGCCAGCAGGGTACGGGGCGAGGGCACTGAAGCTTTCTTT.

In this sample, this clonotype turned up a few times. The genes are TRBV28 and TRBJ1-5; D gene uncertain. Germline CDR1 and CDR2: MDHEN and SYDVKM. The V end was cut by 5 bases, the J end by 7 bases, with 24 bases between. The CDR3 is 17 amino acids. The CDR3 coding sequence is TGTGCCAGCAGTCCCAACACGGTGGGCAAATCGGGACAGCCCCAGCATTTT. Its protein is CASSPNTVGKSGQPQHF.

This clonotype was observed a single time. The genes are TRBV20-1 and TRBJ2-1; the match to TRBD2 covers 9 bases. The CDR3 consists of 13 residues. The ends lost 7 bases at V and 5 bases at J; junction bases unmatched: 6. Germline values: CDR1 DFQATT, CDR2 SNEGSKA (reference sequence). CDR3 in DNA: TGCAGTGTTCTGGGCGGGGGGGACAATGAGCAGTTCTTC. It translates to CSVLGGGDNEQFF.

The table lists this clonotype with a few counts. The chain joins TRBV2 to TRBJ2-4, with 10 bases identical to TRBD1. V was clipped by 4 bases and J by 8 bases; unmatched bases: 2. The CDR3 has 13 amino acids. CDR1 and CDR2 from the germline V gene are SNHLY and FYNNEI. DNA of the CDR3: TGTGCCAGCAGTGGGGACAGGGGAGACATTCAGTACTTC. Translation: CASSGDRGDIQYF.

The chain combines TRBV5-1 with TRBJ2-5; 12 bases line up with TRBD2. The CDR3 is made up of 16 amino acids. Trimming at V came to 4 bases and at J to 2 bases, leaving 6 bases not matched to a gene. Per the germline V gene, CDR1 is SGHRS and CDR2 is YFSETQ. CDR3 sequence reads: CASSAGLAGSQETQYF. Written as DNA, the CDR3 is TGCGCCAGCAGCGCAGGACTAGCGGGGTCACAAGAGACCCAGTACTTC.